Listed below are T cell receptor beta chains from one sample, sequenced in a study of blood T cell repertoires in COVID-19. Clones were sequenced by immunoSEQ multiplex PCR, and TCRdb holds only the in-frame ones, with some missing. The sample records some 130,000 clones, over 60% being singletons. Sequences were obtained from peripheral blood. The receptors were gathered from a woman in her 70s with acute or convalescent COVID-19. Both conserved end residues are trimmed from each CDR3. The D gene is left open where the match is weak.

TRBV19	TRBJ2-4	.	ASREGAKNIQY
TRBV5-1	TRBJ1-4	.	ASSLAIQGRTNEKLF
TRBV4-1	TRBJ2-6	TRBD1	ASSQDREANVLT
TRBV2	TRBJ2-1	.	ASSERHNEQF
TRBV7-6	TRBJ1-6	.	ASSLGGFSPLH
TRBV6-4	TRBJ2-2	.	ASSPTGLDTGELF
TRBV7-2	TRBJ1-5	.	ASSLVGEGNQPQH
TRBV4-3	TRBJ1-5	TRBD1	ASSLRQGESQPQH
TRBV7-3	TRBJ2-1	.	ASSRYGGANEQF
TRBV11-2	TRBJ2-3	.	ASSLHPSTDTQY
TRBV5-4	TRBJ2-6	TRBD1	ASRPSLRGQAGANVLT
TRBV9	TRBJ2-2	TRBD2	ASSPRGSGRRGTGELF
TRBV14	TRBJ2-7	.	ASSSYYEQY
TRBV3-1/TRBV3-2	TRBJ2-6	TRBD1	ASSPNDRVGSSGANVLT
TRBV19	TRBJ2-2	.	ASRETTGELF
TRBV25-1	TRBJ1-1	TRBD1	ASSLTGAYTEAF
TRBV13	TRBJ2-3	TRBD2	ASSTKAGGPQTPTRYTQY
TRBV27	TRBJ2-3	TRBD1	ASRLRRGITDTQY
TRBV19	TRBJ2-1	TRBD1	ATTTIRTGNGNEQF
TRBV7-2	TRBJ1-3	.	ASSSTSRRNTIY
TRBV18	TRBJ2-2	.	ASSPAKTNTGELF
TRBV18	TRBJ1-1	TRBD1	ASSPRQGGLTEAF
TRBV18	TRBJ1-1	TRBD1	ASSQTGAGMNTEAF
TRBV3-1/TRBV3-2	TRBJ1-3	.	ASSPFGNTIY
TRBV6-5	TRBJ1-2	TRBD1	ASSPPTGGYGYT
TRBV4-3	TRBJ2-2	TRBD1	ASSQGTGESTGELF
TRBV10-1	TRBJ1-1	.	ASRSNRNTEAF
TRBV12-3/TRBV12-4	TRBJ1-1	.	ARQDASGTEAF
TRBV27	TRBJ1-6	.	ASRVRAYGNSPLH
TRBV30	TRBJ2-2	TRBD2	AWDCGSSGELF
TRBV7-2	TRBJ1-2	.	ASSLALTQGIYT
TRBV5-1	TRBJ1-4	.	ASSLAGGYFEKLF
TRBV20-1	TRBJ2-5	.	SASPRVGGPGAQY
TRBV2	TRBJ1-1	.	ASRRDGVGTEAF
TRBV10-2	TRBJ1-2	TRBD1	ASSGGQGINYGYT
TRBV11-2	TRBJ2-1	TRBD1	ASSLGSDRVKF
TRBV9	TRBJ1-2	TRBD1	ASSAENRGPGGYT
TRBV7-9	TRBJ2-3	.	ASSLGLAGNTDTQY
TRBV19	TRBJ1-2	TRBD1	ASSIGTAWAYGYT
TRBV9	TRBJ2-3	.	ASSVERDTQY
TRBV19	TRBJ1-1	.	ASNRRGEAF
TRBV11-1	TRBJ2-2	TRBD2	ASGRARTGELF
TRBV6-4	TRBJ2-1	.	ASSASPGGMSEQF
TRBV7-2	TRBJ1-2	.	ASSLGGGHYGYT
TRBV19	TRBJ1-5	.	ASSGQINQPQH
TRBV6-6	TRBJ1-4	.	ASSYTPTTNEKLF
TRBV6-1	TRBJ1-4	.	ASSEPPDRNYEKLF
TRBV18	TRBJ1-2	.	ASSVRDTGDYGYT
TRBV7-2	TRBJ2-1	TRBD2	ASSPQRGRNEQF
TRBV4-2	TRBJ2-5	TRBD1	ASSQADGQGLKTQY
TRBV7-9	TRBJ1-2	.	ASSGTYYGYT
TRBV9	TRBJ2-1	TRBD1	ASSSLFGGQFNEQF